A single sample gave rise to the 22 T cell receptor beta chains below, sequenced in a study of T-cell reconstitution after alpha-beta-depleted transplantation in children (TCRdb year 2016). Library method: PCR. Sequencer: Illumina HiSeq 2500. TCR libraries were prepared with molecular barcoding, using unique molecular identifiers to normalize TCRbeta repertoire quantification. TCRdb handled the public reads itself, with Q25 trimming in fastp and clone calling in MiXCR, and kept productive beta chains. Each record represents a unique CDR3 protein, reported with the most common genes and DNA among its rows. The sample records 17,000 or so distinct CDR3 sequences, around 12% of which are singletons. The ten largest clonotypes hold over 55% of the sample. The meaning of the sample's treatment or condition label: allogeneic hematopoietic cell transplantation with graft depleted of TCRalphabeta T cells and CD19 B cells.

Here the sequenced sample was PBMCs, mostly from graft donor cells, taken 180 days after TCRalphabeta/CD19-depleted stem cell transplant. The receptors here all came from a boy under three years old who had a stem cell transplant for Wiskott-Aldrich syndrome, so the T cells may come from the graft donor.

In this sample, this clonotype turned up many times. V and J are TRBV12-3 or TRBV12-4 and TRBJ1-2, with D uncertain. Trimming stripped 4 bases from V and 3 bases from J, with 9 bases between. This CDR3 contains 13 residues. The DNA of the CDR3 is TGTGCCAGCAGTTCCGGTACGGACTATGGCTACACCTTC. Translated, it gives CASSSGTDYGYTF.

V gene TRBV15 combines with J gene TRBJ2-2; D ambiguous. Per germline, CDR1 LNHNV and CDR2 YYDKDF (reference sequence). The CDR3 spans 14 residues. V shed 0 bases and J shed 8 bases, with 10 bases lying between them. The CDR3 region is CATSRDHSPGELFF. In DNA, the CDR3 is TGTGCCACCAGCAGAGATCATTCTCCGGGGGAGCTGTTTTTT.

This clonotype was recorded a few times. The gene calls are TRBV28 and TRBJ2-7; D unclear. Germline V CDR1 and CDR2: MDHEN, SYDVKM. Trimming stripped 5 bases from V and 6 bases from J, with 5 bases between. The CDR3 loop spans 10 amino acids. The CDR3 bases are TGTGCCAGCAGTCACGGCGAGCAGTACTTC. Protein sequence: CASSHGEQYF.

This clonotype was seen repeatedly, ten times or more. The chain carries TRBV19 and TRBJ1-2, with 9 bases that match TRBD1. Looked up from germline, CDR1 is LNHDA and CDR2 is SQIVND (reference sequence). J gave up 4 bases and V 5 bases, and 14 bases lay outside the gene matches. The CDR3 extends over 17 amino acids. The CDR3 spells CASSAAAGQGPSYGYTF. The CDR3 nucleotides read TGTGCCAGTAGTGCAGCAGCAGGACAGGGGCCCTCCTATGGCTACACCTTC.

In its sample, this clonotype ranks as medium-sized. This chain links TRBV20-1 with TRBJ2-3; 13 bases are shared with TRBD2. CDR1 DFQATT and CDR2 SNEGSKA come from the germline V gene (reference sequence). CDR3 size: 16 residues. The ends lost 5 bases at V and 2 bases at J; junction bases unmatched: 7. CDR3 nucleotide sequence: TGCAGTGCTCCCCCAGGGACTAGCGGGGACACAGATACGCAGTATTTT. Its translation is CSAPPGTSGDTDTQYF.

This clonotype was observed at least ten times. The rearrangement joins TRBV20-1 to TRBJ1-6; 9 bases agree with TRBD1. Germline CDR1 is DFQATT and CDR2 is SNEGSKA (reference sequence). This CDR3 has 13 residues. Trimming took 3 bases from V and 13 from J; bases not matched to a gene: 7. The CDR3 is CSARGQGVWPLHF. CDR3 in DNA: TGCAGTGCTAGGGGACAGGGCGTTTGGCCCCTCCACTTT.

This clonotype appeared many times. The rearrangement uses TRBV11-3 and TRBJ1-6; D unresolved. Trimming pared 3 bases from V and 9 bases from J, leaving 6 bases between. CDR1 SGHNT and CDR2 YENEEA come from the germline V gene. The CDR3 covers 12 residues. This chain's CDR3 is CASSFGRSPLHF. CDR3 coding DNA: TGTGCCAGCAGCTTCGGGCGTTCACCCCTCCACTTT.

This clonotype was detected many times. The genes are TRBV12-3 or TRBV12-4 and TRBJ1-2; D remains ambiguous. The CDR3 extends over 12 amino acids. Trimming removed 5 bases at V and 8 bases at J, with 12 bases between. CDR3 sequence reads: CASSVGHLGYTF. The DNA for the CDR3 is TGTGCCAGCAGTGTAGGGCATCTAGGCTACACCTTC.

Ten or more counts support this clonotype. The chain joins TRBV7-9 to TRBJ2-7; 14 bases fit TRBD2. The V segment lost 5 bases and the J segment 0 bases; nucleotides outside the gene matches: 15. The CDR3 contains 20 residues. Germline-derived CDR1 and CDR2 are SEHNR and FQNEAQ (reference sequence). The CDR3 sequence is CASSARLAGGSMPSSYEQYF. CDR3 coding DNA: TGTGCCAGCAGCGCGAGACTAGCGGGGGGGTCCATGCCTAGCTCCTACGAGCAGTACTTC.

There are a few counts of this clonotype. V gene TRBV28 combines with J gene TRBJ1-4; D might be TRBD1 (5 bases). Germline CDR1 and CDR2: MDHEN and SYDVKM. V was pared by 8 bases and J by 3 bases, with 16 bases between. This CDR3 has 15 amino acids. CDR3 residues: CASFPRGDSNEKLFF. The CDR3 region has the DNA TGTGCCAGCTTCCCAAGGGGTGACTCTAATGAAAAACTGTTTTTT.

This clonotype showed up many times. The rearrangement uses TRBV4-3 and TRBJ2-5, with D possibly TRBD1 on 6 matching bases. Deletions cut 0 bases from V and 5 bases from J, with 13 bases between. Per germline, CDR1 LGHNA and CDR2 YSLEER. The CDR3 is made up of 15 amino acids. CDR3 residues: CASSQDLWGQETQYF. In DNA form, the CDR3 reads TGCGCCAGCAGCCAAGATCTCTGGGGGCAGGAGACCCAGTACTTC.

This clonotype was recorded many times. DNA for the CDR3: TGTGCCACCAGCGAACCGGGACGGGCGAACACTGAAGCTTTCTTT. Its translation is CATSEPGRANTEAFF. The chain joins TRBV15 to TRBJ1-1; TRBD1 is a possible D gene (5 bases). Between the trimmed V and J ends, which lost 5 bases and 1 base, there was a span of 14 bases. Germline V gives CDR1 LNHNV, CDR2 YYDKDF (reference sequence). This CDR3 has 15 residues.

The V and J genes are TRBV4-2 and TRBJ2-1; 10 bases are a match to TRBD2. From germline, CDR1 is LGHNA and CDR2 YNFKEQ. V trimming: 0 bases; J trimming: 7 bases; junction bases outside the gene matches: 9. CDR3 length: 17 amino acids. This CDR3 reads CASSQDRASGRRNEQFF. CDR3 DNA sequence: TGTGCCAGCAGCCAAGATAGGGCTAGCGGGAGAAGGAATGAGCAGTTCTTC.

This rearrangement joins TRBV5-6 to TRBJ2-7; possible D gene TRBD1, 6 bases. Germline CDR1 reads SGHDT; CDR2 reads YYEEEE. The V gene lost 4 bases and the J gene lost 6 bases, with 14 bases spanning the gap. This CDR3 has 13 residues. The CDR3 loop reads CASSVSGQSEQYF. The CDR3 nucleotides are TGTGCCAGCAGCGTCTCGGGACAATCCGAGCAGTACTTC. Looking up the rest from reference TRBV5-6 and TRBJ2-7 gives the full variable domain: DAGVTQSPTHLIKTRGQQVTLRCSPKSGHDTVSWYQQALGQGPQFIFQYYEEEERQRGNFPDRFSGHQFPNYSSELNVNALLLGDSALYLCASSVSGQSEQYFGPGTRLTVT.

At least ten counts were recorded for this clonotype. This chain links TRBV29-1 with TRBJ2-1; 13 bases are shared with TRBD2. The CDR3 totals 14 residues. Trimming took 8 bases from V and 5 from J; bases not matched to a gene: 6. Germline V gives CDR1 SQVTM, CDR2 ANQGSEA. CDR3 sequence: CSTRLAGGHNEQFF. CDR3 in DNA: TGCAGCACCAGACTAGCGGGGGGCCACAATGAGCAGTTCTTC.

V and J are TRBV28 and TRBJ2-5; 10 positions match TRBD1. The CDR3 contains 17 residues. Looked up from germline, CDR1 is MDHEN and CDR2 is SYDVKM. With V trimmed by 9 bases and J by 4 bases, 17 bases remained unmatched. The CDR3 region has the DNA TGTGCCAGTAGAGAGGACAGGGGGAAGATTTTGGGAGAGACCCAGTACTTC. Protein product: CASREDRGKILGETQYF.

At least ten counts were recorded for this clonotype. This rearrangement joins TRBV5-1 to TRBJ1-6; D is possibly TRBD1 (5 bases). The germline CDR1 and CDR2 sequences are SGHRS and YFSETQ. This CDR3 is built from 15 residues. V lost 6 bases and J lost 7, with 17 bases in between. As DNA, the CDR3 is TGCGCCAGCAAGACAACCGGGACCGCGAATTCACCCCTCCACTTT. Translating gives CASKTTGTANSPLHF.

This clonotype was counted between two and nine times. This chain links TRBV11-2 with TRBJ2-4, with a tentative D call TRBD1 (5 bases). The CDR3 contains 19 residues. V gave up 1 base and J gave up 0 bases, with 19 bases separating them. The germline V gene encodes CDR1 SGHAT and CDR2 FQNNGV. The CDR3 nucleotides are TGTGCCAGCAGCTTAGGTGTAGGGTGGGGCGGCTTAGCCAAAAACATTCAGTACTTC. The encoded protein is CASSLGVGWGGLAKNIQYF. The full variable domain, in which reference TRBV11-2 and TRBJ2-4 provide the parts outside the CDR3, is EAGVAQSPRYKIIEKRQSVAFWCNPISGHATLYWYQQILGQGPKLLIQFQNNGVVDDSQLPKDRFSAERLKGVDSTLKIQPAKLEDSAVYLCASSLGVGWGGLAKNIQYFGAGTRLSVL.

This clonotype was counted at least ten times. The chain employs TRBV5-4 and TRBJ1-1, with 9 bases identical to TRBD1. The CDR3 runs to 16 residues. Trimming removed 4 bases from V and 1 base from J; junction bases left unmatched: 8. Germline CDR1 reads SGHNT; CDR2 reads YYREEE (reference sequence). This CDR3 reads CASSRGQGQPNTEAFF. The CDR3 DNA is TGTGCCAGCAGCCGAGGACAGGGGCAGCCGAACACTGAAGCTTTCTTT.

This clonotype has a count of ten or more. This chain links TRBV20-1 with TRBJ2-7; D perhaps matches TRBD1 (6 bases). The CDR3 is 13 amino acids. Per the germline V gene, CDR1 is DFQATT and CDR2 is SNEGSKA (reference sequence). V lost 6 bases and J 2 bases, leaving 14 bases between the germline ends. CDR3 nucleotides: TGCAGTGCCGAACCACAGGGAACCTACGAGCAGTACTTC. This translates into CSAEPQGTYEQYF.

This clonotype was picked up a small number of times. The gene calls are TRBV20-1 and TRBJ2-1; no firm D call. Looked up from germline, CDR1 is DFQATT and CDR2 is SNEGSKA (reference sequence). There are 11 residues in the CDR3. Deletions cut 7 bases from V and 6 bases from J, with 10 bases between. CDR3 DNA sequence: TGCAGTGGTGAGACTCCCAATGAGCAGTTCTTC. Translating it yields CSGETPNEQFF.

This chain links TRBV7-6 with TRBJ1-6, with D uncertain. This CDR3 is 14 amino acids long. The germline CDR1 and CDR2 sequences are SGHVS and FNYEAQ. Trimming left V 1 base short and J 7 bases short, with 8 bases between. The CDR3 coding sequence is TGTGCCAGCAGCTTAGGTTGGGAGAATTCACCCCTCCACTTT. This sequence encodes CASSLGWENSPLHF.